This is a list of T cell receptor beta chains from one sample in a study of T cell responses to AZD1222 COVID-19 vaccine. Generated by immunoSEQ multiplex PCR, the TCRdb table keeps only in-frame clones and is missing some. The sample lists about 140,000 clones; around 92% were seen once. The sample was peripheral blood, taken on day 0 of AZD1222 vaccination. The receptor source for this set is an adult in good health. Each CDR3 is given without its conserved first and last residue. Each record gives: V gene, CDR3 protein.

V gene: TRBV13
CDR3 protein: ASSRGQLPREKLF

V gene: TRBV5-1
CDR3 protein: ASSFQGENTEAF

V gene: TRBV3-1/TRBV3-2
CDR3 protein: ASSQDRRSPLH

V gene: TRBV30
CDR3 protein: AWRLREGYT

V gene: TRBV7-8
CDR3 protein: ASSLGLVTRWGYT

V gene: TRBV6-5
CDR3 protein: ASIGTSGRREQY

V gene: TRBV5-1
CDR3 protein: ASSLMWGGARGSYNEQF

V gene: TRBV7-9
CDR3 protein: ASSARQPVYNEQF

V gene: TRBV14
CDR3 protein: ASSRWGGDSGLSYEQY

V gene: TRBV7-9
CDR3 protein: ASSLGVWKGTANYGYT

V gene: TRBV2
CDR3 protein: ASSTYDGYT

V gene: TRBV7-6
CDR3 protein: ASSLLMGALNSPLH

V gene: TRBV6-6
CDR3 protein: ATRRSYEQY

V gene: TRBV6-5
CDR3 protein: ASAVWGNEQF

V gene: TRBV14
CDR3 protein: ASSPVGGYGYT